The clone carrying this TCR beta chain has just a few counts. As handled by the study authors: Estimation of nucleated cell counts relied on the amplification of reference gene primers. Data came from immunoSEQ multiplex PCR; TCRdb stores just in-frame clones and leaves some out. V and J calls and clone size are copied from that table; D and trimming were computed from the DNA. The sample lists 95,000 to 150,000 clones; 86% were seen once. This sample is drawn from a study of blood T cell repertoires in COVID-19. Looking at the study overall: Donors in the United States, Italy and Spain gave samples during acute or convalescent COVID-19. Nucleic acid was either cDNA or gDNA, and it came from T cells, B-cell-depleted T cells, or PBMCs.

This receptor was identified in a human donor in a cohort sampled during active COVID-19. The sequenced material came from peripheral blood.

CDR3 loop: CASRGVSEKLFF. As DNA, the CDR3 is TGTGCCAGCAGGGGAGTTAGTGAAAAACTGTTTTTT. V and J are TRBV12-3 or TRBV12-4 and TRBJ1-4; D is unclear. V lost 6 bases and J lost 7, with 9 bases in between. The CDR3 has 12 residues.